This record covers a single TCR beta chain. The antigen is undetermined. The donors, all healthy, were Caucasians living in Russia, aged about 6 to 100. The CDR3 loop spans 15 amino acids. V lost 2 bases, J lost 1 base, and 9 bases lay in between. Germline-derived CDR1 and CDR2 are SGHTA and FQGNSA. The data originate from a study of blood T cells in healthy people across ages. Whole-study results and caveats: Age showed a roughly linear inverse relationship with TCR beta diversity per million T cells.

A second PCR, run for about 7 to 11 cycles, used a sample-barcoded 5' primer plus a J-beta primer mix. TCRdb analysed the 5' RACE reads with MiXCR anew, one entry per CDR3 protein. The sample yields around 850,000 distinct CDR3 sequences, about 37% seen once. The chain couples TRBV7-2 to TRBJ1-5; the D gene is possibly TRBD1 (6 bases). This sequence was found in a man between 18 and 29 years old in good health. The sample comprised blood. The CDR3 spells CASSLNRASNQPQHF. The CDR3 coding sequence is TGTGCCAGCAGCTTAAACAGGGCCAGCAATCAGCCCCAGCATTTT.